Detailed here is one T cell receptor beta chain. Its antigen remains unidentified. The input lacks base qualities; no much larger clone sits a single base away. The sample comes from a study of blood T cell repertoires in COVID-19 (dated by TCRdb to 2020 to 2022). General notes on the study: Samples from collaborators originated in the United States, Italy and Spain and spanned both the acute and convalescent phases of COVID-19. The material from the prospective study consisted of cDNA or gDNA derived from T cells, B-cell-depleted T cells, or PBMCs. Subjects who had been exposed to COVID-19, were actively infected with it, or had recovered from it provided the deeply sampled blood TCRbeta repertoires that made up the dataset. The repertoires were made available in a free public database intended to serve as a resource for research on the immune response to SARS-CoV-2. Where HLA class I and class II types were available, the types were taken from metadata supplied by the sample provider, not from assay-based typing. Nearly every sample came with metadata listing a de-identified subject ID, COVID-19 status, age in years and sex. The samples were drawn from two sources: the first 160 participants of the ongoing ImmuneRACE study, and 1,200 or so subjects contributed by 6 global collaborators.

Paper-wide results and their limitations: The quantity of clinical and demographic metadata differed by source and by participant and was supplied without curation.

TCRbeta CDR3 regions were amplified from genomic DNA by means of the immunoSEQ Assay, a bias-controlled multiplex PCR. Turning to the authors' computational methods: Nucleated cell counts per sample were estimated from amplification of reference gene primers within the assay. Sequence reads were collapsed and filtered to measure the absolute abundance of every unique TCRbeta CDR3 rearrangement. For each sample, productive Simpson clonality was calculated by taking the square root of Simpson's diversity index across productive rearrangements. Held by TCRdb, this immuneACCESS table contains in-frame sequences only and omits some clones. Under half of the omission traces to an unresolved V gene where checked; the cause of the rest is unknown. Clone size and the V and J calls come from that table; the DNA yielded D and trimming. The sample has more than 75,000 clones on record, approximately 86% of them singletons. Roughly 5% of the sample is held by the ten biggest clonotypes.

Here V drops 3 bases and J drops 10 bases, and the junction holds 13 bases not matched to any gene. CDR1 and CDR2 were assigned from the germline V gene (reference sequence) as DFQATT and SNEGSKA. Including cysteine and phenylalanine, the CDR3 has 15 amino acids. The CDR3 DNA has 45 bases and is translated from base 1. Whole blood was collected in K2EDTA tubes by collaborating institutions according to the institutions' own protocols. For TCRbeta analysis, collaborators shipped samples as frozen whole blood, isolated PBMCs, or DNA extracted from either of those sample types. The chain is assembled from TRBV20-1 and TRBJ2-1; 9 bases in the junction line up with TRBD2. This clonotype originated in a woman older than 75 with acute or convalescent COVID-19. Input material: peripheral blood. CDR3 sequence: CSASLTAGGYGEQFF. The DNA reads as follows: TGCAGTGCTAGTCTGACCGCGGGGGGGTACGGGGAGCAGTTCTTC.